This T cell receptor (beta chain) was sequenced during a study of T cell responses to AZD1222 COVID-19 vaccine. Sequencing used immunoSEQ multiplex PCR; TCRdb keeps in-frame clones, though not all of them. The sample carries around 84,000 clones, around 88% recorded once. The CDR3 length is 15 residues. In germline, CDR1 is SGHVS, CDR2 FQNEAQ. V lost 8 bases, J lost 0 bases, and 5 bases stayed unmatched. The rearrangement links TRBV7-8 to TRBJ2-2; 8 bases match TRBD1. This material consisted of peripheral blood, taken on day 0 of MenACWY control vaccination. The origin of this receptor is an adult in good health. The CDR3 DNA reads as TGTGCCAGCGCCCGGGACAGGACGAACACCGGGGAGCTGTTTTTT. Translating it yields CASARDRTNTGELFF. The full variable domain, in which reference TRBV7-8 and TRBJ2-2 provide the parts outside the CDR3, is GAGVSQSPRYKVAKRGQDVALRCDPISGHVSLFWYQQALGQGPEFLTYFQNEAQLDKSGLPSDRFFAERPEGSVSTLKIQRTQQEDSAVYLCASARDRTNTGELFFGEGSRLTVL.